This is a list of T cell receptor beta chains from one sample in a study of response to subunit inactivated influenza vaccine. TCRdb called the RT-PCR reads again in MiXCR, with one record for every CDR3 protein. This table has more than 500,000 distinct CDR3 sequences, around 11% appearing once. These data were also reused for a study on T cells expressing NK-cell markers.

Sequenced here: PBMCs from blood, sampled on the day of vaccination. All receptors derive from a man aged 45-65 years who received an inactivated influenza vaccine. CDR3s include the opening cysteine and the closing phenylalanine or tryptophan. D genes are given only for firm matches. Size tells how often a clone was seen (once, few, many) or the class of an expanded clone, and some rows leave it out.

D	V	size	J	DNA	CDR3
TRBD2	TRBV29-1	few	TRBJ2-1	TGCAGCGTTGAAGCAAGCGGGAGCTATGAGCAGTTCTTC	CSVEASGSYEQFF
.	TRBV7-9	.	TRBJ2-5	TGTGCCAGCAGCTTAGGTGGGGTAGACCAAGAGACCCAGTACTTC	CASSLGGVDQETQYF
.	TRBV7-9	.	TRBJ1-1	TGTGCCAGCAGCTTACAAGGCCTCCCTGAAGCTTTCTTT	CASSLQGLPEAFF
.	TRBV6-1	.	TRBJ1-1	TGTGCCAGCAGTACCTGGACAGAGAGTGAAGCTTTCTTT	CASSTWTESEAFF
.	TRBV7-9	few	TRBJ2-2	TGTGCCAGCAGCTTAGCCAACCAAGAGGCCGGGGAGCTGTTTTTT	CASSLANQEAGELFF
.	TRBV4-3	few	TRBJ2-5	TGCGCCAGCAGCCAAGTACGTCTTAATGGGGAGACCCAGTACTTC	CASSQVRLNGETQYF
.	TRBV12-3/TRBV12-4	.	TRBJ1-4	TGTGCCAGCAGTTTCCCCCTGGGTAAAGGAGAAGAAAAACTGTTTTTT	CASSFPLGKGEEKLFF
TRBD1	TRBV6-5	.	TRBJ2-7	TGTGCCAGCAGTTCGGACAGGCACCCCCTCTACGAGCAGTACTTC	CASSSDRHPLYEQYF
TRBD2	TRBV9	few	TRBJ2-7	TGTGCCAGCAGCCCCCGTGTTAGCGGGAGTTTGGGGGTCGACTACGAGCAGTACTTC	CASSPRVSGSLGVDYEQYF
TRBD2	TRBV3-1	.	TRBJ2-5	TGTGCCAGCATCACGTCCGGGACTAGCGGTGGAGAGACCCAGTACTTC	CASITSGTSGGETQYF
.	TRBV29-1	many	TRBJ2-3	TGCAGCGTTGAACCAGGGGGGACAGATACGCAGTATTTT	CSVEPGGTDTQYF
TRBD2	TRBV12-3/TRBV12-4	few	TRBJ2-1	TGTGCCAGCAGTCCCACTAGCGGGGTGGGGAATGAGCAGTTCTTC	CASSPTSGVGNEQFF
TRBD1	TRBV27	many	TRBJ1-2	TGTGCCAGCAGTTTCCGACAGGGAGATGGCTACACCTTC	CASSFRQGDGYTF
.	TRBV20-1	.	TRBJ1-2	TGCAGTGCTAGATCCCCCCCAGGGGACTATGGCTACACCTTC	CSARSPPGDYGYTF
.	TRBV5-1	few	TRBJ2-7	TGCGCCAGCAGCTCAGGGGTCGGCGAGGGACTCTACGAGCAGTACTTC	CASSSGVGEGLYEQYF
.	TRBV30	.	TRBJ2-1	TGTGCCTGGTCTCGGACGGTCACTTGGTACAATGAGCAGTTCTTC	CAWSRTVTWYNEQFF
TRBD2	TRBV4-3	.	TRBJ2-1	TGCGCCAGCAGCCAAGATCCTGCGGGGGGGCCTAACAATGAGCAGTTCTTC	CASSQDPAGGPNNEQFF
TRBD1	TRBV29-1	.	TRBJ2-7	TGCAGCGTCGCCGGGACAGGGTTTTCCTACGAGCAGTACTTC	CSVAGTGFSYEQYF
TRBD1	TRBV7-6	few	TRBJ1-2	TGTGCCAGCAGCTTACGGGACAGGGAAGGCTACACCTTC	CASSLRDREGYTF
.	TRBV7-9	.	TRBJ1-4	TGTGCCAGCAGCTTAGTGCCAGGGGAGGAAAAACTGTTTTTT	CASSLVPGEEKLFF
.	TRBV12-3/TRBV12-4	.	TRBJ2-6	TGTGCCAGCAGTTTCGCGGGACAGACTGCCTCTGGGGCCAACGTCCTGACTTTC	CASSFAGQTASGANVLTF
TRBD1	TRBV28	.	TRBJ1-2	TGTGCCATCGGACCGGACAGGGTTGACTATGGCTACACCTTC	CAIGPDRVDYGYTF
TRBD2	TRBV20-1	few	TRBJ2-7	TGCAGTGCTAGAGGGGACCCGGGAGGGCCTTACGAGCAGTACTTC	CSARGDPGGPYEQYF
.	TRBV27	few	TRBJ2-3	TGTGCCAGCAGTTTCGGCGGGAAAGTCGATACGCAGTATTTT	CASSFGGKVDTQYF
.	TRBV7-2	.	TRBJ2-7	TGTGCCAGCAGCAGATGGACGGGCGCCTACGAGCAGTACTTC	CASSRWTGAYEQYF
TRBD2	TRBV9	few	TRBJ2-1	TGTGCCAGCTCTAGCGGAGAGGGCCTCTACAATGAGCAGTTCTTC	CASSSGEGLYNEQFF
.	TRBV18	.	TRBJ2-2	TGTGCCAGCTCACTGTTACAGCGATCGAACACCGGGGAGCTGTTTTTT	CASSLLQRSNTGELFF
.	TRBV7-2	many	TRBJ2-7	TGTGCCAGCAGCTTAACGGCGGCCTACGAGCAGTACTTC	CASSLTAAYEQYF
TRBD2	TRBV9	.	TRBJ2-3	TGTGCCAGCAGCGTAGCTCTCGAGACTAGCTTCGGTACGCAGTATTTT	CASSVALETSFGTQYF
.	TRBV5-1	few	TRBJ2-7	TGCGCCAGCAGCTTGCTACCGAACGAGCAGTACTTC	CASSLLPNEQYF
.	TRBV5-6	.	TRBJ2-3	TGTGCCAGCAGCCCCGCTTGGGGTAGCGGTGGCACAGATACGCAGTATTTT	CASSPAWGSGGTDTQYF
.	TRBV6-1	many	TRBJ1-2	TGTGCCAGCGGACAGAATCAACTCTATGGCTACACCTTC	CASGQNQLYGYTF
.	TRBV15	many	TRBJ2-3	TGTGCCACCAGCAGAACCCGACTCGATCGCACAGATACGCAGTATTTT	CATSRTRLDRTDTQYF
TRBD2	TRBV24-1	many	TRBJ2-2	TGTGCCACCAGTGATTTAGTGTCGGGGGGACTCACCGGGGAGCTGTTTTTT	CATSDLVSGGLTGELFF
.	TRBV5-6	few	TRBJ2-3	TGTGCCAGCAGCTCAGGGATAGATACGCAGTATTTT	CASSSGIDTQYF
TRBD1	TRBV7-9	.	TRBJ2-7	TGTGCTCTAGAACAGGGGGCGAACTACGAGCAGTACTTC	CALEQGANYEQYF
.	TRBV20-1	.	TRBJ2-3	TGCAGTGCTCGGTCCCGGAGGGGGAGCACAGATACGCAGTATTTT	CSARSRRGSTDTQYF
.	TRBV4-2	few	TRBJ2-5	TGTGCCAGCAGCCGGAGGGACAACCCACAAGAGACCCAGTACTTC	CASSRRDNPQETQYF
TRBD2	TRBV9	few	TRBJ2-3	TGTGCCAGCAGCGTAGCAGCGGGGGGGCGCACAGATACGCAGTATTTT	CASSVAAGGRTDTQYF
TRBD1	TRBV7-2	.	TRBJ2-7	TGTGCCAGCACCATTACCGGGACAGGTTCCCACGAGCAGTACTTC	CASTITGTGSHEQYF
TRBD2	TRBV5-1	few	TRBJ2-7	TGCGCCAGCAGCTTGACTAGCGGGATCGAGCAGTACTTC	CASSLTSGIEQYF
.	TRBV6-2/TRBV6-3	many	TRBJ2-5	TGTGCCAGCAGCCTTGGCCCCGTGGAGACCCAGTACTTC	CASSLGPVETQYF
.	TRBV12-3/TRBV12-4	many	TRBJ2-7	TGTGCCAGCAGTGAGAGGGCTCAATCCTACGAGCAGTACTTC	CASSERAQSYEQYF
TRBD2	TRBV5-1	few	TRBJ2-3	TGCGCCAGCAGCTCTGGGACTAGCTATCCGGGCACAGATACGCAGTATTTT	CASSSGTSYPGTDTQYF
.	TRBV27	few	TRBJ2-7	TGTGCCAGCAGTTTATCAGTCCTCTACGAGCAGTACTTC	CASSLSVLYEQYF
TRBD2	TRBV11-1	few	TRBJ2-3	TGTGCCAGCAGCTTGGGGACTAGCGGGAGGTATGATGCGGCAGATACGCAGTATTTT	CASSLGTSGRYDAADTQYF
.	TRBV5-1	.	TRBJ2-7	TGCGCCAGCAGCCAACTCGACAGAACCTACGAGCAGTACTTC	CASSQLDRTYEQYF
.	TRBV4-3	.	TRBJ2-1	TGCGCCAGCAGCCAAGACATGGACGGTTACAATGAGCAGTTCTTC	CASSQDMDGYNEQFF
.	TRBV23-1	.	TRBJ2-7	TGCGCCAGCAGAAATGGGGGCTACGAGCAGTACTTC	CASRNGGYEQYF
TRBD2	TRBV7-2	few	TRBJ2-1	TGTGCCAGCAGTGTGACTAGCGGGAGATACAATGAGCAGTTCTTC	CASSVTSGRYNEQFF
TRBD1	TRBV20-1	few	TRBJ1-1	TGCAGTGCTGACAGGGCCACTGAAGCTTTCTTT	CSADRATEAFF
.	TRBV7-8	many	TRBJ2-7	TGTGCCAGCAGCTTAGCTGGACGTTTCGAGCAGTACTTC	CASSLAGRFEQYF
TRBD1	TRBV20-1	few	TRBJ2-7	TGCAGTGGCTCACGACAGGGGGGTTCCTACGAGCAGTACTTC	CSGSRQGGSYEQYF
TRBD1	TRBV6-1	.	TRBJ2-7	TGTGCCAGCAGTCTATTACCGGGACAGAACTACGAGCAGTACTTC	CASSLLPGQNYEQYF
.	TRBV10-3	few	TRBJ2-3	TGTGCCATCGCCACCGGGACACCGGGCACAGATACGCAGTATTTT	CAIATGTPGTDTQYF
.	TRBV27	few	TRBJ2-7	TGTGCCAGCAGTTCATCTCTCAGCTACGAGCAGTACTTC	CASSSSLSYEQYF
TRBD2	TRBV7-6	many	TRBJ2-1	TGTGCCAGCAGCCCAACTAGCGGGAGGGCCCATGAGCAGTTCTTC	CASSPTSGRAHEQFF
.	TRBV4-2	.	TRBJ2-3	TGTGCCAGCAGCTCCCCCGGGGGAGCGTACGCTAGCACAGATACGCAGTATTTT	CASSSPGGAYASTDTQYF